This section outlines one T cell receptor (beta chain) sequence together with its context. Its antigen is as yet unknown. The sample is drawn from a study of cytomegalovirus exposure and HLA in healthy donors. PCR primers comprised 60 Vbeta and 13 Jbeta primers. Some clones are missing from TCRdb's copy, which holds only in-frame ones; the method was immunoSEQ multiplex PCR. The table lists under 200,000 clones, roughly 80% of them singletons. All the people who gave samples were healthy bone marrow donors. General observations from the study: The authors assumed roughly uniform sequencing depth across donors for presence/absence analyses. Association of a missense DCLRE1C variant with TCR beta V- and J-gene trimming was reported in a later analysis. The classifier reportedly diagnosed cytomegalovirus status with high sensitivity and specificity.

Looked up from germline, CDR1 is SEHNR and CDR2 is FQNEAQ (reference sequence). Trimming removed 8 bases from V and 2 bases from J; junction bases left unmatched: 4. The CDR3 totals 14 residues. The sample was PBMCs. The V gene is TRBV7-9, the J gene TRBJ2-5; 11 positions agree with TRBD1. The source of this sequence is a male donor in good health and CMV-seropositive. For the CDR3, the DNA is TGTGCCAGCGGCGGACAGGGGGCACAAGAGACCCAGTACTTC. Translating gives CASGGQGAQETQYF.